A selection of T cell receptor beta chains follows, all from one sample in a study of cytomegalovirus exposure and HLA in healthy donors. Clones were sequenced by immunoSEQ multiplex PCR, and TCRdb holds only the in-frame ones, with some missing. Altogether tens of thousands of clones are present, approximately 88% being singletons, with the ten largest covering approximately 1.4%. Sequenced: PBMCs. These receptors all stem from a man aged 30-40 years in good health and CMV-seropositive. CDR3s include the opening cysteine and the closing phenylalanine or tryptophan. A D gene is named only where the DNA matches it firmly. Size is stated for part of the rows, as once, few or many counts, or as a class when the clone is expanded.

size	V	D	J	CDR3	DNA
-	TRBV5-1	-	TRBJ2-7	CASSLVAASYEQYF	TGCGCCAGCAGCTTGGTTGCAGCGTCCTACGAGCAGTACTTC
-	TRBV6-1	TRBD2	TRBJ2-1	CASSLTSGSFNEQFF	TGTGCCAGCAGCTTGACTAGCGGGAGTTTCAATGAGCAGTTCTTC
-	TRBV28	TRBD2	TRBJ2-1	CASSLPELAGTNEQFF	TGTGCCAGCAGTTTACCTGAATTAGCGGGAACCAATGAGCAGTTCTTC
-	TRBV27	TRBD1	TRBJ2-7	CASSQDRDHEQYF	TGTGCCAGCAGTCAAGACAGGGACCACGAGCAGTACTTC
-	TRBV27	TRBD1	TRBJ1-2	CASSLTDRGLGYTF	TGTGCCAGCAGTTTAACGGACAGGGGGCTAGGCTACACCTTC
-	TRBV4-3	-	TRBJ1-6	CASSQTTEGQSLHF	TGCGCCAGCAGCCAAACGACGGAGGGGCAATCACTCCACTTT
-	TRBV21-1	-	TRBJ2-5	CASSKAKRWRLLVTQYF	TGTGCCAGCAGCAAAGCGAAACGGTGGAGACTTCTTGTGACCCAGTACTTC
once	TRBV9	-	TRBJ2-3	CASSLDTPTDTQYF	TGTGCCAGCAGCCTGGACACCCCCACAGATACGCAGTATTTT
-	TRBV7-9	-	TRBJ2-1	CASSLSLGSDEQFF	TGTGCCAGCAGCTTAAGCCTAGGATCCGATGAGCAGTTCTTC
-	TRBV5-6	TRBD1	TRBJ1-2	CASSGLGVGGDPNYGYTF	TGTGCCAGCAGCGGGCTAGGTGTAGGGGGCGACCCTAACTATGGCTACACCTTC
-	TRBV18	TRBD2	TRBJ2-1	CASSPPLAGNEQFF	TGTGCCAGCTCACCTCCGCTAGCGGGTAATGAGCAGTTCTTC
-	TRBV4-2	-	TRBJ2-3	CASSLRGVEDTQYF	TGTGCCAGCAGCCTCAGGGGGGTGGAAGATACGCAGTATTTT